The rows below give T cell receptor beta chains drawn from one sample of a study of T cell responses to AZD1222 COVID-19 vaccine. Method: immunoSEQ multiplex PCR; TCRdb's copy keeps in-frame clones and lacks some. The repertoire consists of fewer than 200,000 clones, with 85% to 90% occurring once and the leading ten covering around 1.6%. The sample was peripheral blood, taken on day 0 of AZD1222 vaccination. The source of these receptors is an adult in good health. Each CDR3 is given with its conserved first and last residue. The order of the fields is V gene, CDR3 length, D gene, clone size, J gene, CDR3 protein, CDR3 DNA. A D gene is named only where the DNA matches it firmly. Clone size, where shown, is once, few, many, or a class for clones that have expanded.

V: TRBV6-5
length: 13
D: -
size: -
J: TRBJ2-5
CDR3: CASTRSGQETQYF
DNA: TGTGCCAGCACCCGGAGCGGGCAAGAGACCCAGTACTTC

V: TRBV7-2
length: 17
D: TRBD1
size: -
J: TRBJ1-1
CDR3: CASSPPGQGVWNTEAFF
DNA: TGTGCCAGCAGCCCCCCGGGACAGGGTGTCTGGAACACTGAAGCTTTCTTT

V: TRBV19
length: 13
D: -
size: once
J: TRBJ2-7
CDR3: CASSYGSAYEQYF
DNA: TGTGCCAGTAGTTACGGTTCCGCCTACGAGCAGTACTTC

V: TRBV25-1
length: 18
D: TRBD1
size: -
J: TRBJ2-1
CDR3: CASSPTGTGTSGDNEQFF
DNA: TGTGCCAGCTCCCCAACCGGGACAGGGACCTCCGGGGACAATGAGCAGTTCTTC

V: TRBV15
length: 15
D: -
size: -
J: TRBJ1-5
CDR3: CATSRDPFGNQPQHF
DNA: TGTGCCACCAGCAGAGATCCTTTTGGCAATCAGCCCCAGCATTTT

V: TRBV12-3/TRBV12-4
length: 13
D: -
size: -
J: TRBJ1-5
CDR3: CATTDSDLQPQHF
DNA: TGTGCCACCACCGACAGTGATCTCCAGCCCCAGCATTTT

V: TRBV10-3
length: 15
D: TRBD1
size: -
J: TRBJ1-6
CDR3: CAISERDRENSPLHF
DNA: TGTGCCATCAGTGAGCGGGACAGGGAAAATTCACCCCTCCACTTT

V: TRBV5-1
length: 19
D: -
size: -
J: TRBJ2-2
CDR3: CASSDKKQGIASNTGELFF
DNA: TGCGCCAGCAGCGATAAGAAGCAGGGGATCGCTTCGAACACCGGGGAGCTGTTTTTT

V: TRBV3-1/TRBV3-2
length: 15
D: TRBD2
size: -
J: TRBJ2-1
CDR3: CASSHSSGVGNEQFF
DNA: TGTGCCAGCAGCCACTCTAGCGGGGTGGGAAATGAGCAGTTCTTC

V: TRBV7-7
length: 15
D: TRBD1
size: -
J: TRBJ1-2
CDR3: CASSLPGQSPFGYTF
DNA: TGTGCCAGCAGCCTACCGGGACAGAGCCCCTTTGGCTACACCTTC

V: TRBV18
length: 15
D: -
size: -
J: TRBJ2-7
CDR3: CASSGTGAGPYEQYF
DNA: TGTGCCAGCTCAGGCACCGGGGCAGGACCCTACGAGCAGTACTTC

V: TRBV5-6
length: 14
D: -
size: -
J: TRBJ1-4
CDR3: CASSLDSLDEKLFF
DNA: TGTGCCAGCAGCCTGGACAGCCTCGATGAAAAACTGTTTTTT

V: TRBV7-9
length: 13
D: -
size: -
J: TRBJ2-5
CDR3: CASSLGSGETQYF
DNA: TGTGCCAGCAGCTTAGGTAGCGGAGAGACCCAGTACTTC

V: TRBV7-2
length: 16
D: -
size: -
J: TRBJ1-6
CDR3: CASSQTGLNNNSPLHF
DNA: TGTGCCAGCAGCCAAACCGGGCTAAATAATAATTCACCCCTCCACTTT